The source of this T cell receptor beta chain is a study of blood T cell repertoires in COVID-19. On the study more broadly: Sources were T cells, B-cell-depleted T cells, or PBMCs; the material itself was cDNA or gDNA.

Germline V lookup: CDR1 SGHTA, CDR2 FQGNSA. V lost 0 bases, J lost 2 bases, and 1 base stayed unmatched. The CDR3 is 16 amino acids. Original methodology: Amplification of reference gene primers was used by the study to estimate nucleated cell counts. The protocol was immunoSEQ multiplex PCR, while the TCRdb copy is restricted to in-frame clones and leaves out a portion. That table gives V, J and clone size, and the DNA gave D and trimming. The repertoire holds about 260,000 clones, 75% to 90% seen once, with roughly 2% in the top ten. The J gene is TRBJ2-5, the V gene TRBV7-2; 12 bases fit TRBD2. This clonotype was obtained from a man aged 30 to 39 with active or convalescent COVID-19. Sequenced material: peripheral blood. CDR3 DNA sequence: TGTGCCAGCAGCTTAGCCGGGACTAGCGGGCAAGAGACCCAGTACTTC. This translates into CASSLAGTSGQETQYF.